This TCR beta chain comes out of a study of blood T cell repertoires in COVID-19 (dated by TCRdb to between 2020 and 2021). Regarding the research as a whole: Collaborator samples came from the United States, Italy and Spain and covered acute and convalescent phases of COVID-19. The prospective study material was composed of cDNA or gDNA derived from T cells, B-cell-depleted T cells, or PBMCs. Deeply sampled blood TCRbeta repertoires from subjects exposed to, actively infected with, or recovered from COVID-19 were included in the dataset. The repertoires were released in a freely available public database meant as a resource for research on the immune response to SARS-CoV-2. Samples came from the ongoing ImmuneRACE study (first 160 participants) plus 1,254 subjects from 6 global collaborators. Nearly every sample came with metadata listing a de-identified subject ID, COVID-19 status, age in years and sex. Where HLA class I and class II types were available, the types were taken from metadata supplied by the sample provider, not from assay-based typing. General study outcomes and caveats: How much clinical and demographic metadata was included differed by source and by participant, and the metadata was provided uncurated.

The germline V and J ends show losses of 3 bases and 4 bases respectively, and no gene match explains 5 bases of the junction. CDR1 and CDR2 (MDHEN, SYDVKM) derive from the germline V gene. The CDR3, from cysteine to phenylalanine, totals 14 residues. Only the CDR3 DNA stays, 42 bases, in frame from base 1. The immunoSEQ Assay, a bias-controlled multiplex PCR, was used to amplify TCRbeta CDR3 regions from genomic DNA. Per the source publication's procedure: Nucleated cell counts per sample were estimated from amplification of reference gene primers within the assay. To quantify the absolute abundance of each unique TCRbeta CDR3 rearrangement, sequence reads were collapsed and filtered. For each sample, productive Simpson clonality was calculated as the square root of Simpson's diversity index across productive rearrangements. TCRdb took over this immuneACCESS table, retaining in-frame rearrangements with V and J assigned. Such tables are incomplete; in checked studies, under half of the missing clones stem from an unresolved V gene, and the remainder is unexplained. The V and J calls and clone size are taken from that table; D and trimming were inferred from the DNA. A total of under 250,000 clones appear in this sample, 80% to 95% of them only once. The ten largest clones take up about 0.79% of the sample.

About this clone: Its antigen specificity is not known. The input lacks base qualities; no much larger clone sits a single base away.

One collaborating source in Seattle enrolled patients during active infection and followed them longitudinally through the course of disease. The collaborating institutions used their own protocols to collect whole blood in K2EDTA tubes. For TCRbeta analysis, collaborator samples were shipped as frozen whole blood, as isolated PBMCs, or as DNA extracted from either sample type. The receptor chain draws on TRBV28 and TRBJ1-2; TRBD1 fits 7 bases in the junction. This TCR derives from a man younger than 40 with COVID-19, enrolled during active disease. Specimen: peripheral blood. The DNA reads TGTGCCAGCAGTTTGGGTGCAGGGGGCTATGGCTACACCTTC. Its protein reads: CASSLGAGGYGYTF.